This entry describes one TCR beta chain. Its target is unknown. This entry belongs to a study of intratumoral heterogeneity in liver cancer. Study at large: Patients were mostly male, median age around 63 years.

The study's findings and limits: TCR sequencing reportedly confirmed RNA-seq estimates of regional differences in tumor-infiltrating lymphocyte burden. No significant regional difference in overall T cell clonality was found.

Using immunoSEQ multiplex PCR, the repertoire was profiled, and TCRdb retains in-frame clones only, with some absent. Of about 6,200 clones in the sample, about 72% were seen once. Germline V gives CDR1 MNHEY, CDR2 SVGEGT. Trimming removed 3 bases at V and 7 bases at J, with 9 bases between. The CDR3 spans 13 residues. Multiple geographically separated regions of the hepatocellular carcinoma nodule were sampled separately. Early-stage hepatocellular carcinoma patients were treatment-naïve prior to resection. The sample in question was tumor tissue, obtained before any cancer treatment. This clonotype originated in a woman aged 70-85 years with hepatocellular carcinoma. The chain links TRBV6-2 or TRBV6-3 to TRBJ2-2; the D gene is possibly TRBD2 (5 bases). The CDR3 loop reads CASSYNGDGELFF. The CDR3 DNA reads TGTGCCAGCAGTTATAACGGGGACGGGGAGCTGTTTTTT.